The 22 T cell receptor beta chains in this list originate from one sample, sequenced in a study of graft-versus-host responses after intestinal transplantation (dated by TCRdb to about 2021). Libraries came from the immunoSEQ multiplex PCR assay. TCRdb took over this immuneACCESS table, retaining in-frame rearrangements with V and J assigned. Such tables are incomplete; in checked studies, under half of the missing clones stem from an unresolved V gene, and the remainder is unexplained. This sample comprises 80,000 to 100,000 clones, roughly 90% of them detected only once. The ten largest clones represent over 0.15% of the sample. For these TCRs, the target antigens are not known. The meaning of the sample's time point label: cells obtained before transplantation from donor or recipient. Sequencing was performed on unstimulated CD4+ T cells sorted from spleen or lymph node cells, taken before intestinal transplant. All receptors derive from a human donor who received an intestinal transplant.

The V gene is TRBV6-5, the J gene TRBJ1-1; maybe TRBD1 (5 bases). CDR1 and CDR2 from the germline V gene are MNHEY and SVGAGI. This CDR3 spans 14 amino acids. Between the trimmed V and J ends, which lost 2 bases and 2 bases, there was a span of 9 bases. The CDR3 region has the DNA TGTGCCAGCAGTTACGACAGCTTTAACACTGAAGCTTTCTTT. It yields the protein CASSYDSFNTEAFF.

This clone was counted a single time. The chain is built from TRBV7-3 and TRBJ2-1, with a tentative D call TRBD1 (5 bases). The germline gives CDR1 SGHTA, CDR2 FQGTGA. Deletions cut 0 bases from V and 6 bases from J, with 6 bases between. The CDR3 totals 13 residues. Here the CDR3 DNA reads TGTGCCAGCAGCTTAACGGGGCTCAATGAGCAGTTCTTC. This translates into CASSLTGLNEQFF. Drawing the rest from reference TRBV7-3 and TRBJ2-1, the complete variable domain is GAGVSQTPSNKVTEKGKYVELRCDPISGHTALYWYRQSLGQGPEFLIYFQGTGAADDSGLPNDRFFAVRPEGSVSTLKIQRTERGDSAVYLCASSLTGLNEQFFGPGTRLTVL.

CDR3 DNA sequence: TGTGCCAGCAGCGGAGGGGGCGATGAAAAACTGTTTTTT. This sequence encodes CASSGGGDEKLFF. The rearrangement joins TRBV9 to TRBJ1-4; 7 bases align to TRBD1. V was clipped by 3 bases and J by 6 bases; unmatched bases: 2. CDR3 length: 13 amino acids. Germline V gives CDR1 SGDLS, CDR2 YYNGEE.

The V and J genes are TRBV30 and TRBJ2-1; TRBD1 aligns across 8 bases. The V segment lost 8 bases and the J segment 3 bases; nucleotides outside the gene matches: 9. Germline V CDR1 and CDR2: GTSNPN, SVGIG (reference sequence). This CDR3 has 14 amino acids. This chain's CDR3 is CAHNRGTVYNEQFF. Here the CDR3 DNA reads TGTGCCCATAACAGGGGGACCGTCTACAATGAGCAGTTCTTC.

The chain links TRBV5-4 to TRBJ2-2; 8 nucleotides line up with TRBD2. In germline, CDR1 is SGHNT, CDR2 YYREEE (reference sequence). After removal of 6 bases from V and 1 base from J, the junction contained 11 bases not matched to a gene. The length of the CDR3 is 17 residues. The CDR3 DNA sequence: TGTGCCAGCACCCGGGGGGGGGCTAGTGAGAACACCGGGGAGCTGTTTTTT. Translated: CASTRGGASENTGELFF.

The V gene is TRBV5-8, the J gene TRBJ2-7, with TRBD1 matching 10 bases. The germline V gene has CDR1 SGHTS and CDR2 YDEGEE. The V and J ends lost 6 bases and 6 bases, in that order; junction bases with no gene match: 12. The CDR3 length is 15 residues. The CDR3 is CASTWSGTGVGEQYF. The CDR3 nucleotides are TGTGCCAGCACCTGGTCGGGGACAGGGGTTGGCGAGCAGTACTTC.

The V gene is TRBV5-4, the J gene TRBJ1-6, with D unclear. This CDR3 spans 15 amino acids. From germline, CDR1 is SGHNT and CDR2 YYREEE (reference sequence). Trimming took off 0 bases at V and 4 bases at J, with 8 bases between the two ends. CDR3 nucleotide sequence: TGTGCCAGCAGCTTGGCCGAGCAATATAATTCACCCCTCCACTTT. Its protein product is CASSLAEQYNSPLHF.

As DNA, the CDR3 is TGTGCCAGCAGCTTAGGGCAAGCGGGGACGTCTGAGCAGTACTTC. Protein product: CASSLGQAGTSEQYF. The J gene is TRBJ2-7, the V gene TRBV11-3, with 7 bases that match TRBD2. CDR1 SGHNT and CDR2 YENEEA come from the germline V gene. This CDR3 comprises 15 residues. V was clipped by 1 base and J by 7 bases; unmatched bases: 10.

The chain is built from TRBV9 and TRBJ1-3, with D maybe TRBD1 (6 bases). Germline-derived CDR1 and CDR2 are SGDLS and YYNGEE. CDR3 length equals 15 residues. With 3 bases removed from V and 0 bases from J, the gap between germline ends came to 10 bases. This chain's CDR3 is CASSADSGSGNTIYF. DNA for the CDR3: TGTGCCAGCAGCGCGGACAGTGGCTCTGGAAACACCATATATTTT.

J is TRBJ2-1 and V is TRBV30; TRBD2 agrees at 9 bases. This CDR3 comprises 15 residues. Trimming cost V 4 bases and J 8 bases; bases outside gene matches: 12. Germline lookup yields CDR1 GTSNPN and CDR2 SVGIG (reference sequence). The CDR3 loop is CAWNFFSGGSDEQFF. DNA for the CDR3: TGTGCCTGGAATTTTTTTAGCGGGGGTTCGGATGAGCAGTTCTTC. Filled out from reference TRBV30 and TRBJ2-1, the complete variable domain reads SQTIHQWPATLVQPVGSPLSLECTVEGTSNPNLYWYRQAAGRGLQLLFYSVGIGQISSEVPQNLSASRPQDRQFILSSKKLLLSDSGFYLCAWNFFSGGSDEQFFGPGTRLTVL.

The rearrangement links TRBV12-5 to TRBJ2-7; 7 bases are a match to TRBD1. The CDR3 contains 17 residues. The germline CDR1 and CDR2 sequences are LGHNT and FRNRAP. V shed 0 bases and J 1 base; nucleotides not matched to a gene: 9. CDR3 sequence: CASGLVTGQSPSYEQYF. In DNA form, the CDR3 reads TGTGCTAGTGGTTTGGTAACGGGACAGAGCCCTTCCTACGAGCAGTACTTC. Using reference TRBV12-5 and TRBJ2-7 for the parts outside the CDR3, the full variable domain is DARVTQTPRHKVTEMGQEVTMRCQPILGHNTVFWYRQTMMQGLELLAYFRNRAPLDDSGMPKDRFSAEMPDATLATLKIQPSEPRDSAVYFCASGLVTGQSPSYEQYFGPGTRLTVT.

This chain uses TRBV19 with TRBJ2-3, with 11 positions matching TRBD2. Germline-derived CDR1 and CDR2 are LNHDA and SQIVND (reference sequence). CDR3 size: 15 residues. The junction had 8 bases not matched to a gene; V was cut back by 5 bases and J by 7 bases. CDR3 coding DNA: TGTGCCAGTAGTCGAGTGACTAGCGGGGTAAATACGCAGTATTTT. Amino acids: CASSRVTSGVNTQYF.

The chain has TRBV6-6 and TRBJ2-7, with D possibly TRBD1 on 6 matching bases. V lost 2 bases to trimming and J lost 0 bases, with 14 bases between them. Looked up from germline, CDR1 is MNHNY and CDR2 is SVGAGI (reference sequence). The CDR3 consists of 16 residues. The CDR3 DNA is TGTGCCAGCAGTTACCTTGGACAGAGTTTCTCCTACGAGCAGTACTTC. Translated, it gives CASSYLGQSFSYEQYF.

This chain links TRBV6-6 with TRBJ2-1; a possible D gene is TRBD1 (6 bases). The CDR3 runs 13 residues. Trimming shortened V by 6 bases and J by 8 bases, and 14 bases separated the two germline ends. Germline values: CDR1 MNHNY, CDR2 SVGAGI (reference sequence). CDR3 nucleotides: TGTGCCAGCAGCAACCAACAGGGCGATGAGCAGTTCTTC. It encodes CASSNQQGDEQFF.

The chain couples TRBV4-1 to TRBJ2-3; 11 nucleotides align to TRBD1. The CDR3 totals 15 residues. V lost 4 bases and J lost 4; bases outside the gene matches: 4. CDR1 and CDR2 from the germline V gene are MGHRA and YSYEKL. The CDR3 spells CASSRGQGGADTQYF. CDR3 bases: TGCGCCAGCAGCCGGGGACAGGGGGGCGCAGATACGCAGTATTTT.

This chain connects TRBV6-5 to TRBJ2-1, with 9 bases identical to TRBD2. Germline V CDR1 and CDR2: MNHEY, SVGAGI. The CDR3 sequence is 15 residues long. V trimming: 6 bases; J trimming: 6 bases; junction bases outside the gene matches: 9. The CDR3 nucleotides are TGTGCCAGCAGCCCCGCTCTAGCGGGATTCAATGAGCAGTTCTTC. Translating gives CASSPALAGFNEQFF.

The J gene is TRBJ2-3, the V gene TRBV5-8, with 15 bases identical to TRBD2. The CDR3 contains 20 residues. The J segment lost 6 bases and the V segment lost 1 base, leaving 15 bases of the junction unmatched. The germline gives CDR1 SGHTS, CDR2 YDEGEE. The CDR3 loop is CASSLFQLAGTSGGSDTQYF. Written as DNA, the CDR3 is TGTGCCAGCAGCTTGTTTCAGTTGGCTGGGACTAGCGGGGGGTCTGATACGCAGTATTTT.

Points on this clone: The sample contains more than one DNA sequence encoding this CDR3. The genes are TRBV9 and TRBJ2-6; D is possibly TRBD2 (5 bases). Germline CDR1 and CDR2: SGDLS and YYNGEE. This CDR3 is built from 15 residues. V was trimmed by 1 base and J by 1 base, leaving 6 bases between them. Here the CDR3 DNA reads TGTGCCAGCAGCGTACGAGGGTCTGGGGCCAACGTCCTGACTTTC. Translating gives CASSVRGSGANVLTF.

The CDR3 nucleotides are TGTGCCGGTAGCGGCGGCTCCTACAATGAGCAGTTCTTC. This encodes CAGSGGSYNEQFF. This chain uses TRBV6-1 with TRBJ2-1; perhaps TRBD2 as D (6 bases). Germline-derived CDR1 and CDR2 are MNHNS and SASEGT. V gave up 11 bases and J gave up 0 bases, with 11 bases separating them. The CDR3 covers 13 residues.

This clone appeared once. The CDR3 bases are TGCGCCAGCGGACCCGACAGGGGGTATGGCTACACCTTC. Its translation: CASGPDRGYGYTF. J is TRBJ1-2 and V is TRBV5-1; 9 bases fit TRBD1. The length of the CDR3 is 13 residues. Trimming at V came to 7 bases and at J to 5 bases, leaving 6 bases not matched to a gene. Per germline, CDR1 SGHRS and CDR2 YFSETQ.

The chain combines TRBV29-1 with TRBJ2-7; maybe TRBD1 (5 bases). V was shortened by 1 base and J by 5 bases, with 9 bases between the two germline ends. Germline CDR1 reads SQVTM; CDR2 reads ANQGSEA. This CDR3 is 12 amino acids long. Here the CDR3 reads CSVEGSRDEQYF. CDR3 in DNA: TGCAGCGTTGAAGGTTCCAGGGACGAGCAGTACTTC.

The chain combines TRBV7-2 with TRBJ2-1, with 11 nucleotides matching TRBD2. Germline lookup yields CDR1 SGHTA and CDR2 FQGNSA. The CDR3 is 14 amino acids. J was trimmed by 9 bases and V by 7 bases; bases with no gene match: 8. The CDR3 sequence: CASTPSGGFGEQFF. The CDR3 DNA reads TGTGCCAGCACCCCTAGCGGGGGGTTCGGTGAGCAGTTCTTC. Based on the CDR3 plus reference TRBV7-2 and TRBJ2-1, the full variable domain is GAGVSQSPSNKVTEKGKDVELRCDPISGHTALYWYRQSLGQGLEFLIYFQGNSAPDKSGLPSDRFSAERTGGSVSTLTIQRTQQEDSAVYLCASTPSGGFGEQFFGPGTRLTVL.